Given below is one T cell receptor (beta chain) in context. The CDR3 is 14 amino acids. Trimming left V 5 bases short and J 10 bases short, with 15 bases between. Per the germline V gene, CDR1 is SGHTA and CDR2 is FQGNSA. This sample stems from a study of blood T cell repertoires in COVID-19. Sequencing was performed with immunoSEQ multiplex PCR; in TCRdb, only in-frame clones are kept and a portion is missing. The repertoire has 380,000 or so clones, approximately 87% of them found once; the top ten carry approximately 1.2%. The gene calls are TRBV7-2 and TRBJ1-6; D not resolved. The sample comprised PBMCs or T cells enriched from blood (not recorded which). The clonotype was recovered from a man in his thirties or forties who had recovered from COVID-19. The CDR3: CASSLPGAQSPLHF. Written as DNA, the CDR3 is TGTGCCAGCAGCCTTCCCGGAGCCCAGTCACCCCTCCACTTT.